The clone carrying this T cell receptor (beta chain) turned up a few times. These data belong to a study of T cells after yellow fever vaccination. CDR1 is SEHNR, CDR2 FQNEAQ, per germline (reference sequence). This CDR3 has 14 residues. V dropped 7 bases and J dropped 3; count of bases not matched to a gene: 9. TCRdb ran MiXCR on the 5' RACE reads and lists one entry per CDR3 protein. The sample gives about 580,000 distinct CDR3 sequences, roughly a sixth of which show up once; roughly a sixth is in the top ten. The TCR originated in a man between 18 and 29 years old who received the YFV17D yellow fever vaccine. This chain uses TRBV7-9 with TRBJ2-7; 7 nucleotides match TRBD1. The specimen comprised PBMCs, sampled more than 4 days after the first yellow fever vaccination. CDR3 bases: TGTGCCAGCACCCGGGACAGTTCGAGCTACGAGCAGTACTTC. This gives the protein CASTRDSSSYEQYF.